This T cell receptor (beta chain) was retrieved from a study of T cell repertoires in cytomegalovirus infection. Study at large: Selected CMV epitopes included recently identified HLA-C-restricted ones as well as well-studied HLA-B-restricted ones. Public TCR beta signatures marked donors with CMV infection and the matching HLA. Study-wide findings and caveats: CMV carriers with the relevant HLA were identified by cumulative public TCR beta family frequency. In two of eight donors, the top clonotype was HLA-C-restricted CMV-specific.

As to this clonotype: Its antigen is not identified.

The CDR3 spans 14 residues. V gave up 3 bases and J gave up 7 bases; unmatched junction bases: 6. From germline, CDR1 is SGDLS and CDR2 YYNGEE. TCRdb processed the reads anew with MiXCR; each CDR3 protein has one entry. The sample shows 700,000 to 900,000 distinct CDR3 sequences, roughly 28% of them seen only once. The sequencing used cultured CD8+ T cells from PBMCs, collected from culture after CMV antigen stimulation. J is TRBJ2-1 and V is TRBV9, with 8 bases identical to TRBD1. The sequence came from a human donor in good health (CMV status not recorded). Some clones in this sample may be carry-over from other donors' samples. Here the CDR3 DNA reads TGTGCCAGCAGCGAACAGACAGGGGTGAATGAGCAGTTCTTC. Translated: CASSEQTGVNEQFF.